Sequencing of this T cell receptor (beta chain) was carried out in a study of blood T cell repertoires in COVID-19 (TCRdb year 2020). Notes on the research overall: The collaborator samples originated in the United States, Italy and Spain and spanned the acute and convalescent phases of COVID-19. The prospective study material was composed of cDNA or gDNA derived from T cells, B-cell-depleted T cells, or PBMCs. Deeply sampled blood TCRbeta repertoires from subjects exposed to, actively infected with, or recovered from COVID-19 were included in the dataset. The repertoires were made available in a free public database intended to serve as a resource for research on the immune response to SARS-CoV-2. Samples came from the ongoing ImmuneRACE study (first 160 participants) plus 1,254 subjects from 6 global collaborators. Sample metadata almost always included a de-identified subject ID, COVID-19 status, age in years and sex. HLA class I and class II types, where available, came from metadata supplied by the sample provider rather than from assay-based typing. General conclusions and limits of the study: The amount of clinical and demographic metadata varied by source and participant and was provided uncurated.

Whole blood was collected in K2EDTA tubes by collaborating institutions according to the institutions' own protocols. For TCRbeta analysis, collaborators shipped samples in one of three forms: frozen whole blood, isolated PBMCs, or DNA extracted from either of those sample types. The immunoSEQ Assay, a bias-controlled multiplex PCR, was used to amplify TCRbeta CDR3 regions from genomic DNA. Under the source paper's analysis protocol: Within the assay, amplification of reference gene primers was used to estimate how many nucleated cells each sample contained. To quantify the absolute abundance of each unique TCRbeta CDR3 rearrangement, sequence reads were collapsed and filtered. Productive Simpson clonality was computed per sample as the square root of Simpson's diversity index over productive rearrangements. TCRdb mirrors the immuneACCESS table, restricted to in-frame sequences. Some clones are absent from its copies; in checked studies, under half trace to an unresolved V gene, and the reason for the others is unknown. V, J and clone size are those of that table, while D and trimming were read from the DNA. The sample profile shows approximately 500,000 clones; roughly 88% of them were found once. Together, the top ten hold about 3.2% of the sample.

Trimming costs V 2 bases and J 7 bases, and their ends lie 5 bases apart. For CDR1 and CDR2, the germline V gene lists LGHNA and YSLEER. The CDR3 goes from the cysteine to the phenylalanine over 12 residues. Only the CDR3 portion is preserved as DNA: 36 bases, with reading frame beginning at the first base. On this clone itself: The clone's antigen remains unknown. No base-level quality is on record; no much larger clone is a single base apart.

Sequenced material: peripheral blood. The chain employs TRBV4-3 and TRBJ1-4; no D gene call is confident. The receptor was derived from a human donor in a cohort sampled during active COVID-19. CDR3 protein: CASSQNGEKLFF. The DNA reads TGCGCCAGCAGCCAAAACGGTGAAAAACTGTTTTTT.